Below are 26 T cell receptor beta chains sequenced from a single sample in a study of shared clonotypes between healthy human individuals. Clones were read by immunoSEQ multiplex PCR, and TCRdb kept only the in-frame ones, dropping some. The profile shows some 1,900,000 clones, about 95% of them singletons. CD45RO negativity and positive selection for CCR7 defined naive CD8 cells, a population that excluded terminally differentiated effector memory CD45RA+ cells. Sequenced: naive CD8+ T cells sorted from blood. The source of these receptors is a man younger than 30 in good health.

The chain recombines TRBV19 with TRBJ1-6; no firm D call. The germline CDR1 and CDR2 sequences are LNHDA and SQIVND (reference sequence). This CDR3 has 13 residues. Deletions cut 0 bases from V and 9 bases from J, with 6 bases between. The CDR3 region has the DNA TGTGCCAGTAGTATAGATCGGGGTTCACCCCTCCACTTT. Translating it yields CASSIDRGSPLHF. The whole variable domain, filled in from reference TRBV19 and TRBJ1-6, reads DGGITQSPKYLFRKEGQNVTLSCEQNLNHDAMYWYRQDPGQGLRLIYYSQIVNDFQKGDIAEGYSVSREKKESFPLTVTSAQKNPTAFYLCASSIDRGSPLHFGNGTRLTVT.

Concerning this clone itself: The sample holds other DNA sequences that translate to the same CDR3. This chain connects TRBV9 to TRBJ1-1; a possible D gene is TRBD1 (5 bases). The ends were cut back, 2 bases at V and 5 bases at J, with 10 bases in the middle. Germline loops: CDR1 SGDLS, CDR2 YYNGEE. This CDR3 has 13 residues. The CDR3 DNA reads as TGTGCCAGCAGCGTGGGAGGGGAAACTGAAGCTTTCTTT. It encodes CASSVGGETEAFF.

CDR3 sequence reads: CASSLGSGGFADTQYF. CDR3 coding DNA: TGCGCCAGCAGCTTGGGAAGTGGCGGATTCGCAGATACGCAGTATTTT. The V gene is TRBV5-1, the J gene TRBJ2-3; D unresolved. The length of the CDR3 is 16 residues. The V end lost 0 bases, the J end lost 4 bases, and 15 bases lay between the germline ends. CDR1 and CDR2 (germline): SGHRS, YFSETQ.

CDR3: CASSYADPYTGELFF. The CDR3 nucleotides read TGTGCCAGCAGTTACGCGGACCCGTACACCGGGGAGCTGTTTTTT. The chain combines TRBV6-6 with TRBJ2-2, with D unresolved. The CDR3 contains 15 residues. CDR1 is MNHNY, CDR2 SVGAGI, per germline (reference sequence). V gave up 2 bases and J gave up 3 bases, with 10 bases separating them.

As regards this clone: This CDR3 is also generated by other DNA sequences in the sample. This chain joins TRBV6-5 and TRBJ2-5, with 12 nucleotides matching TRBD1. Per the germline V gene, CDR1 is MNHEY and CDR2 is SVGAGI. CDR3 length: 15 residues. The J segment lost 5 bases and the V segment lost 2 bases, leaving 3 bases of the junction unmatched. Here the CDR3 reads CASSYGTGGWETQYF. As DNA, the CDR3 is TGTGCCAGCAGTTACGGGACAGGGGGCTGGGAGACCCAGTACTTC.

This chain uses TRBV6-6 with TRBJ2-3; no definite D call. The V gene lost 4 bases and the J gene lost 0 bases, with 8 bases spanning the gap. Germline lookup yields CDR1 MNHNY and CDR2 SVGAGI (reference sequence). The CDR3 is made up of 14 amino acids. The CDR3, as DNA: TGTGCCAGCAGTTTGCTCCCTAGCACAGATACGCAGTATTTT. It translates to CASSLLPSTDTQYF.

The chain joins TRBV2 to TRBJ2-7; 11 nucleotides agree with TRBD1. Germline V CDR1 and CDR2: SNHLY, FYNNEI. V lost 4 bases, J lost 3 bases, and 5 bases stayed unmatched. The length of the CDR3 is 15 residues. CDR3 protein: CASSVPGQGDYEQYF. The CDR3, as DNA: TGTGCCAGCAGTGTACCGGGACAGGGGGACTACGAGCAGTACTTC.

This clone was counted between two and nine times. Other nucleotide sequences in the sample specify the same CDR3. The chain joins TRBV5-6 to TRBJ2-7; TRBD2 matches at 8 bases. J gave up 1 base and V 3 bases, and 0 bases lay outside the gene matches. Germline-derived CDR1 and CDR2 are SGHDT and YYEEEE. The CDR3 totals 13 residues. CDR3 amino acids: CASSSGGSYEQYF. The CDR3 nucleotides read TGTGCCAGCAGCTCGGGGGGGTCCTACGAGCAGTACTTC.

This clone was counted a single time. V gene TRBV2 combines with J gene TRBJ2-7, with TRBD1 identical over 8 bases. The CDR3 sequence is 14 residues long. The V gene's germline CDR1 is SNHLY and CDR2 FYNNEI. V was clipped by 6 bases and J by 4 bases; unmatched bases: 8. This chain's CDR3 is CASSAGTGLYEQYF. The CDR3 coding sequence is TGTGCCAGCAGCGCCGGGACAGGCTTGTACGAGCAGTACTTC.

With regard to this clone: Other DNA sequences in the same sample also yield this CDR3. The chain combines TRBV5-1 with TRBJ1-1; D gene uncertain. CDR3 length: 13 residues. Germline CDR1 reads SGHRS; CDR2 reads YFSETQ. Trimming cost V 0 bases and J 4 bases, with 7 bases left between them. CDR3 protein: CASSLGQSTEAFF. As DNA, the CDR3 is TGCGCCAGCAGCTTGGGGCAAAGCACTGAAGCTTTCTTT.

The rearrangement joins TRBV6-6 to TRBJ2-7, with no clear D. The CDR3 runs to 15 residues. CDR1 and CDR2 from the germline V gene are MNHNY and SVGAGI (reference sequence). Trimming took off 2 bases at V and 4 bases at J, with 15 bases between the two ends. The CDR3 region is CASSYGSTYSYEQYF. As DNA, the CDR3 is TGTGCCAGCAGTTACGGGTCAACCTACTCTTACGAGCAGTACTTC.

The V call is TRBV7-6, the J call TRBJ2-1; tentative D call: TRBD1 (6 bases). There are 12 residues in the CDR3. Trimming removed 3 bases from V and 13 bases from J, with 13 bases in between. CDR1 and CDR2 (germline): SGHVS, FNYEAQ. Written as DNA, the CDR3 is TGTGCCAGCAGCTTCCTAAGGACAGAACAGTTCTTC. As protein: CASSFLRTEQFF.

This clone is a singleton in its sample. J is TRBJ2-1 and V is TRBV6-1; no clear D. This CDR3 is built from 14 residues. In germline, CDR1 is MNHNS, CDR2 SASEGT. Trimming pared 4 bases from V and 7 bases from J, leaving 14 bases between. CDR3: CASSVVVGWNEQFF. CDR3 bases: TGTGCCAGCAGTGTAGTTGTGGGGTGGAATGAGCAGTTCTTC.

The chain's CDR3 is CASSLFGSIGSYGYTF. The CDR3 DNA reads as TGTGCCAGCAGTTTATTTGGGTCAATAGGATCCTATGGCTACACCTTC. The chain recombines TRBV27 with TRBJ1-2; no definite D call. Germline loops: CDR1 MNHEY, CDR2 SMNVEV (reference sequence). The V gene lost 1 base and the J gene lost 4 bases, with 16 bases spanning the gap. CDR3 length: 16 residues.

This rearrangement joins TRBV4-1 to TRBJ2-5; 9 bases fit TRBD2. This CDR3 has 18 residues. V shed 0 bases and J 1 base; nucleotides not matched to a gene: 9. Germline CDR1 MGHRA, CDR2 YSYEKL. CDR3 sequence: CASSQDASGIGGQETQYF. As DNA, the CDR3 is TGCGCCAGCAGCCAAGATGCTAGCGGGATAGGAGGCCAAGAGACCCAGTACTTC.

The V call is TRBV28, the J call TRBJ2-5; TRBD1 matches at 7 bases. The CDR3 spans 13 residues. Germline-derived CDR1 and CDR2 are MDHEN and SYDVKM. The J segment lost 4 bases and the V segment lost 6 bases, leaving 5 bases of the junction unmatched. CDR3 bases: TGTGCCAGCAGCCCGACAGGGAGAGAGACCCAGTACTTC. As protein: CASSPTGRETQYF.

The chain recombines TRBV5-5 with TRBJ2-7; TRBD2 matches 10 bases. This CDR3 spans 14 amino acids. In germline, CDR1 is SGHKS, CDR2 YYEKEE (reference sequence). Trimming took 4 bases from V and 4 from J; bases not matched to a gene: 5. The CDR3, as DNA: TGTGCCAGCAGCCCACTAGCGGGGATATACGAGCAGTACTTC. Translation: CASSPLAGIYEQYF.

The chain joins TRBV9 to TRBJ2-7, with TRBD1 matching 7 bases. There are 14 residues in the CDR3. CDR1 and CDR2 (germline): SGDLS, YYNGEE. J lost 2 bases, V lost 4 bases, and 6 bases had no gene match. The CDR3 protein is CASSLRTGTYEQYF. Written as DNA, the CDR3 is TGTGCCAGCAGCCTCCGGACAGGTACCTACGAGCAGTACTTC.

The genes are TRBV11-2 and TRBJ2-7; a possible D gene is TRBD1 (6 bases). Trimming removed 4 bases from V and 0 bases from J, with 10 bases in between. CDR1 SGHAT and CDR2 FQNNGV come from the germline V gene. The CDR3 has 14 residues. This CDR3 reads CASSSRQASYEQYF. The DNA for the CDR3 is TGTGCCAGCAGCTCAAGACAGGCCTCCTACGAGCAGTACTTC.

J is TRBJ2-3 and V is TRBV7-9; TRBD2 agrees at 7 bases. V shed 4 bases, J shed 0 bases, and the junction held 7 bases outside the gene matches. This CDR3 has 16 amino acids. Germline V gene lookup returns CDR1 SEHNR and CDR2 FQNEAQ (reference sequence). DNA of the CDR3: TGTGCCAGCAGCTACCCGGGGGGAGGGAGCACAGATACGCAGTATTTT. Amino acid sequence: CASSYPGGGSTDTQYF.

The V and J genes are TRBV9 and TRBJ1-6; tentatively, D is TRBD1 (5 bases). The length of the CDR3 is 14 residues. Deletions cut 6 bases from V and 9 bases from J, with 16 bases between. Germline V gene sequence: CDR1 SGDLS, CDR2 YYNGEE. This chain's CDR3 is CASILRGIGSPLHF. In nucleotides, the CDR3 is TGTGCCAGCATTTTACGGGGGATAGGTTCACCCCTCCACTTT.

The V gene is TRBV6-1, the J gene TRBJ2-7; tentative D call: TRBD1 (5 bases). The germline gives CDR1 MNHNS, CDR2 SASEGT. V shed 2 bases and J shed 2 bases, with 10 bases lying between them. The CDR3 consists of 14 residues. The CDR3 protein is CASSERSRAYEQYF. The DNA of the CDR3 is TGTGCCAGCAGTGAAAGGAGCAGGGCCTACGAGCAGTACTTC.

This clone was detected only once. This chain uses TRBV7-2 with TRBJ2-7; D call uncertain. The CDR3 sequence is 16 residues long. Germline V gene data show CDR1 as SGHTA and CDR2 as FQGNSA. Trimming cost V 5 bases and J 2 bases, with 19 bases left between them. The CDR3 DNA reads as TGTGCCAGCAGCCCACCGACCAGGCATCTCCCCTACGAGCAGTACTTC. Amino acids: CASSPPTRHLPYEQYF.

J is TRBJ2-2 and V is TRBV5-4; the D is unclear. V lost 0 bases to trimming and J lost 0 bases, with 3 bases between them. The CDR3 contains 14 residues. Per germline, CDR1 SGHNT and CDR2 YYREEE (reference sequence). The CDR3 nucleotides read TGTGCCAGCAGCTTGGGGTCGAACACCGGGGAGCTGTTTTTT. It is translated as CASSLGSNTGELFF.

This chain joins TRBV27 and TRBJ2-5; 13 bases align to TRBD2. Germline CDR1 is MNHEY and CDR2 is SMNVEV (reference sequence). The CDR3 totals 17 residues. The trim removed 3 bases at V and 5 bases at J, leaving 9 bases unmatched. The CDR3 spells CASSFGGLLAGGETQYF. The CDR3 DNA follows: TGTGCCAGCAGTTTCGGCGGTCTACTAGCGGGAGGGGAGACCCAGTACTTC.

As concerns this clone: Different DNA sequences within this sample yield the same CDR3. This chain links TRBV4-1 with TRBJ2-7, with D perhaps TRBD1 or TRBD2 (5 bases each). The germline CDR1 and CDR2 sequences are MGHRA and YSYEKL. The CDR3 is made up of 15 amino acids. Between the trimmed V and J ends, which lost 1 base and 2 bases, there was a span of 12 bases. The CDR3 is CASSQVAGSTYEQYF. Written as DNA, the CDR3 is TGCGCCAGCAGCCAAGTCGCAGGGAGTACCTACGAGCAGTACTTC.